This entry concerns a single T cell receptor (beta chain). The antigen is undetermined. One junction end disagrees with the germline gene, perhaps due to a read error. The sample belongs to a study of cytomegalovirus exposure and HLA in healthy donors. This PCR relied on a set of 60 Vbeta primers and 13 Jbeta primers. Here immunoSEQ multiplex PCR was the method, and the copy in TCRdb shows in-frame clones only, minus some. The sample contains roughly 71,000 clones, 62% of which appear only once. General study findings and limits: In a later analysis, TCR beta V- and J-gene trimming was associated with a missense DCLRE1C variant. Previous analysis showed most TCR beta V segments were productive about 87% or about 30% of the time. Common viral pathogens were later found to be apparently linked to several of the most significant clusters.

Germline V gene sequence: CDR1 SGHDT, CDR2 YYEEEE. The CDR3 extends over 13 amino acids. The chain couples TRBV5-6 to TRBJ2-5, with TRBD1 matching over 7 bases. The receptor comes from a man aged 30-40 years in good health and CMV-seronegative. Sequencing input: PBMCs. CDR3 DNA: TGTGCCAGCAGCAACACTGACAGGGCTAAAGGTCACTTC. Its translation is CASSNTDRAKGHF. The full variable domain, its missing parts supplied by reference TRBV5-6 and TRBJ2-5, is DAGVTQSPTHLIKTRGQQVTLRCSPKSGHDTVSWYQQALGQGPQFIFQYYEEEERQRGNFPDRFSGHQFPNYSSELNVNALLLGDSALYLCASSNTDRAKGHFGPGTRLLVL.